The next 25 T cell receptor beta chains were all read from a single sample in a study of shared clonotypes between healthy human individuals. Sequenced by immunoSEQ multiplex PCR; TCRdb stores in-frame clones only, minus some. Found here are about 2.2 million clones, 93% of them singletons; the top ten hold about 1.7%. Naive CD8 cells, CD45RO-negative and positively selected for CCR7, excluded terminally differentiated effector memory CD45RA+ cells. What was sequenced was naive CD8+ T cells from PBMCs. These TCRs come from a man younger than 35 in good health. Some clones in this sample may be carry-over from other donors' samples.

The rearrangement uses TRBV21-1 and TRBJ2-3; the table's TRBD2 call for D was not verified on the DNA. TRBV21-1 corresponds to a pseudogene. CDR3 length equals 17 residues. In DNA, the CDR3 is TGTGCCAGCAGCAAAGGTGCAACTAGCGGATCCCCGGATACGCAGTATTTT. Protein: CASSKGATSGSPDTQYF.

This chain uses TRBV27 with TRBJ1-2; no clear D. Germline V gives CDR1 MNHEY, CDR2 SMNVEV (reference sequence). The CDR3 covers 14 residues. Trimming took off 4 bases at V and 4 bases at J, with 13 bases between the two ends. CDR3 DNA: TGTGCCAGCAGTTCCGGGGATGGCGGCTATGGCTACACCTTC. Residues: CASSSGDGGYGYTF.

The V gene is TRBV27, the J gene TRBJ2-3, with D possibly called TRBD1 or TRBD2 (6 bases each). Germline assignment: CDR1 MNHEY and CDR2 SMNVEV (reference sequence). Trimming left V 5 bases short and J 14 bases short, with 17 bases between. The CDR3 extends over 12 amino acids. This CDR3 is CASSPGAHPRYF. DNA for the CDR3: TGTGCCAGCAGTCCGGGGGCCCACCCAAGGTATTTT.

In this sample, this clone turned up once. The rearrangement joins TRBV27 to TRBJ1-3; possible D gene TRBD1, 6 bases. The germline V gene has CDR1 MNHEY and CDR2 SMNVEV (reference sequence). The V end lost 5 bases, the J end lost 0 bases, and 11 bases lay between the germline ends. This CDR3 has 15 residues. CDR3 in amino acids: CASSTGTSSGNTIYF. In nucleotides, the CDR3 is TGTGCCAGCAGTACAGGGACCAGCTCTGGAAACACCATATATTTT.

This chain uses TRBV7-8 with TRBJ2-1; D is possibly TRBD1 or TRBD2 (5 bases each). V was clipped by 3 bases and J by 2 bases, with 11 bases between them. The CDR3 runs 15 residues. From germline, CDR1 is SGHVS and CDR2 FQNEAQ. CDR3 loop: CASSFYRDPYNEQFF. CDR3 nucleotide sequence: TGTGCCAGCAGCTTTTACCGGGACCCCTACAATGAGCAGTTCTTC.

The chain has TRBV10-3 and TRBJ2-3; D gene ambiguous. The CDR3 consists of 13 residues. The V gene's germline CDR1 is ENHRY and CDR2 SYGVKD. The V gene lost 3 bases and the J gene lost 4 bases, with 8 bases spanning the gap. For the CDR3, the DNA is TGTGCCATCAGTGACAACTTGGCAGATACGCAGTATTTT. Residues: CAISDNLADTQYF.

The genes are TRBV7-3 and TRBJ2-1; D is unresolved. Germline CDR1 reads SGHTA; CDR2 reads FQGTGA. V was clipped by 4 bases and J by 5 bases, with 18 bases between them. The CDR3 runs 16 residues. CDR3 coding DNA: TGTGCCAGCAGCTCCCCCAGTATGGGCCCCCACAATGAGCAGTTCTTC. Amino acids: CASSSPSMGPHNEQFF.

As to this clone: At one boundary the junction diverges from the germline segment, which might be a read error. The CDR3 region has the DNA TGTGCCAGCAGCTCCCGACACTTCTCCAACAATGAGCAGTTCTTC. Its translation: CASSSRHFSNNEQFF. The chain employs TRBV7-3 and TRBJ2-1, with no clear D. Germline CDR1 reads SGHTA; CDR2 reads FQGTGA. The CDR3 contains 15 residues.

The V and J genes are TRBV11-2 and TRBJ2-2, with 7 positions matching TRBD1. With V trimmed by 2 bases and J by 9 bases, 9 bases remained unmatched. The V gene's germline CDR1 is SGHAT and CDR2 FQNNGV. This CDR3 is built from 15 residues. The CDR3 sequence is CASSLYDRVKWELFF. CDR3 nucleotide sequence: TGTGCCAGCAGCTTATATGACAGGGTGAAGTGGGAGCTGTTTTTT.

This chain links TRBV27 with TRBJ1-1, with 8 bases aligning to TRBD1. V shed 5 bases and J 5 bases; nucleotides not matched to a gene: 4. Germline CDR1 reads MNHEY; CDR2 reads SMNVEV (reference sequence). CDR3 length: 13 residues. In DNA, the CDR3 is TGTGCCAGCAGTACGACAGGGGTTACTGAAGCTTTCTTT. Translating it yields CASSTTGVTEAFF.

The chain joins TRBV27 to TRBJ2-3; no definite D call. The ends were cut back, 4 bases at V and 5 bases at J, with 10 bases in the middle. The CDR3 is made up of 13 amino acids. The germline CDR1 and CDR2 sequences are MNHEY and SMNVEV (reference sequence). DNA of the CDR3: TGTGCCAGCAGTTACGGTGTCGGAGATACGCAGTATTTT. Amino acids: CASSYGVGDTQYF.

This clone was observed a single time. The chain combines TRBV9 with TRBJ2-1; D gene unclear. The CDR3 has 15 amino acids. Germline V gene lookup returns CDR1 SGDLS and CDR2 YYNGEE. V lost 3 bases and J lost 0, with 10 bases in between. Here the CDR3 reads CASSALAPSYNEQFF. The CDR3 region has the DNA TGTGCCAGCAGCGCTTTAGCACCCTCCTACAATGAGCAGTTCTTC.

The rearrangement uses TRBV19 and TRBJ1-2; D is unresolved. The V gene's germline CDR1 is LNHDA and CDR2 SQIVND (reference sequence). The CDR3 has 15 residues. V lost 5 bases to trimming and J lost 8 bases, with 21 bases between them. The chain's CDR3 is CASSDQGYDGGGYTF. CDR3 DNA: TGTGCCAGTAGTGACCAAGGTTACGACGGAGGGGGCTACACCTTC.

The V and J genes are TRBV11-2 and TRBJ1-5; D is uncertain. Germline CDR1 and CDR2: SGHAT and FQNNGV. The CDR3 spans 16 residues. Trimming pared 5 bases from V and 2 bases from J, leaving 16 bases between. In DNA, the CDR3 is TGTGCCAGCAGCCCCGGCGGGAGTCGGGGCAATCAGCCCCAGCATTTT. It yields the protein CASSPGGSRGNQPQHF.

The chain couples TRBV11-2 to TRBJ2-7; 9 bases agree with TRBD1. The V segment lost 2 bases and the J segment 6 bases; nucleotides outside the gene matches: 8. This CDR3 spans 15 amino acids. Germline CDR1 SGHAT, CDR2 FQNNGV. CDR3 protein: CASSLLRDRVREQYF. DNA of the CDR3: TGTGCCAGCAGCTTACTCCGGGACAGGGTTCGCGAGCAGTACTTC.

J is TRBJ1-2 and V is TRBV9, with 12 bases aligning to TRBD1. The germline CDR1 and CDR2 sequences are SGDLS and YYNGEE. The CDR3 has 18 residues. The V segment lost 4 bases and the J segment 8 bases; nucleotides outside the gene matches: 18. This CDR3 is CASSQRDRGHLPDWGYTF. The CDR3 DNA reads TGTGCCAGCAGCCAACGGGACAGGGGGCACCTCCCCGACTGGGGCTACACCTTC. The variable domain in full, completed from reference TRBV9 and TRBJ1-2, reads DSGVTQTPKHLITATGQRVTLRCSPRSGDLSVYWYQQSLDQGLQFLIQYYNGEERAKGNILERFSAQQFPDLHSELNLSSLELGDSALYFCASSQRDRGHLPDWGYTFGSGTRLTVV.

This chain joins TRBV19 and TRBJ1-2; possible D gene TRBD1, 5 bases. Germline CDR1 is LNHDA and CDR2 is SQIVND (reference sequence). The V gene lost 6 bases and the J gene lost 0 bases, with 14 bases spanning the gap. The CDR3 has 15 amino acids. Here the CDR3 DNA reads TGTGCCAGTAGCCGCGGGACCGTTACTAACTATGGCTACACCTTC. Amino acid sequence: CASSRGTVTNYGYTF.

A word on this clone: The same CDR3 is also encoded by other DNA sequences in this sample. The chain carries TRBV19 and TRBJ2-1, with 7 positions matching TRBD2. Losses at the gene ends were 3 bases for V and 3 bases for J; bases not matched to a gene: 2. Germline values: CDR1 LNHDA, CDR2 SQIVND (reference sequence). This CDR3 spans 14 amino acids. The CDR3 DNA reads as TGTGCCAGTAGTATCGGACTAGACTACAATGAGCAGTTCTTC. Its translation is CASSIGLDYNEQFF.

The chain carries TRBV28 and TRBJ1-5; 10 bases match TRBD1. The CDR3 length is 16 residues. V lost 4 bases and J lost 6; bases outside the gene matches: 9. Per germline, CDR1 MDHEN and CDR2 SYDVKM. The CDR3 here is CASSSTTGGAVQPQHF. The DNA of the CDR3 is TGTGCCAGCAGTTCAACGACAGGGGGCGCGGTTCAGCCCCAGCATTTT.

This chain uses TRBV7-9 with TRBJ1-6, with a weak D call TRBD1 (5 bases). Germline lookup yields CDR1 SEHNR and CDR2 FQNEAQ (reference sequence). The CDR3 has 14 residues. V gave up 6 bases and J gave up 9 bases, with 15 bases separating them. The CDR3 DNA follows: TGTGCCAGCAGTCTCATGAATGGGGGTTCACCCCTCCACTTT. It encodes CASSLMNGGSPLHF.

The CDR3 loop reads CASRGDRGTDTQYF. The CDR3 DNA reads TGTGCCAGCAGAGGGGACAGGGGCACAGATACGCAGTATTTT. V gene TRBV2 combines with J gene TRBJ2-3; TRBD1 agrees at 9 bases. Germline CDR1 is SNHLY and CDR2 is FYNNEI. The CDR3 is 14 residues long. After removal of 6 bases from V and 1 base from J, the junction contained 2 bases not matched to a gene.

The genes are TRBV7-8 and TRBJ1-2, with D possibly matching TRBD1 (5 bases). The CDR3 length is 15 residues. CDR1 SGHVS and CDR2 FQNEAQ come from the germline V gene. With 0 bases removed from V and 8 bases from J, the gap between germline ends came to 16 bases. The CDR3 reads CASSLALRGQSGYTF. In DNA, the CDR3 is TGTGCCAGCAGCTTAGCGCTAAGGGGCCAGTCCGGCTACACCTTC.

The chain employs TRBV5-8 and TRBJ2-7; the match to TRBD1 covers 10 bases. The CDR3 is 18 amino acids. The germline CDR1 and CDR2 sequences are SGHTS and YDEGEE. With 0 bases clipped from V and 3 bases from J, the junction kept 12 bases outside the gene matches. The CDR3 here is CASSLAPKEGQGYYEQYF. The CDR3 region has the DNA TGTGCCAGCAGCTTGGCCCCGAAGGAGGGACAGGGGTACTACGAGCAGTACTTC.

The chain carries TRBV9 and TRBJ2-7; 11 bases are a match to TRBD1. Germline CDR1 is SGDLS and CDR2 is YYNGEE. With 4 bases clipped from V and 2 bases from J, the junction kept 5 bases outside the gene matches. The CDR3 covers 15 residues. CDR3 region: CASSRRDRGTYEQYF. The CDR3 nucleotides are TGTGCCAGCAGCCGACGGGACAGGGGGACCTACGAGCAGTACTTC.

The rearrangement joins TRBV29-1 to TRBJ2-3; 8 nucleotides agree with TRBD2. The germline V gene has CDR1 SQVTM and CDR2 ANQGSEA. The CDR3 has 14 amino acids. Losses at the gene ends were 3 bases for V and 5 bases for J; bases not matched to a gene: 7. The chain's CDR3 is CSVDRGGAGDTQYF. The CDR3 DNA follows: TGCAGCGTTGATCGGGGGGGAGCGGGAGATACGCAGTATTTT.